The 9 T cell receptor beta chains given below trace back to one sample, sequenced in a study of CD8+ T cells in alopecia areata. Investigators isolated RNA and reverse transcribed it into cDNA to act as the sequencing template. Method: immunoSEQ multiplex PCR; TCRdb's copy keeps in-frame clones and lacks some. The sample comprises 200,000 to 250,000 clones, 57% of which are singletons, and 0.45% rests with the top ten. Specimen: CD4+ T cells sorted from blood, collected at week 0. Receptors were obtained from a human donor with alopecia areata.

The CDR3 nucleotides read TGTGCCAGCAGAGGAGGCTTTAATGAAAAACTGTTTTTT. It codes for CASRGGFNEKLFF. V and J are TRBV6-1 and TRBJ1-4; the D is unclear. This CDR3 has 13 amino acids. Germline V gene lookup returns CDR1 MNHNS and CDR2 SASEGT. Trimming removed 6 bases at V and 4 bases at J, with 9 bases between.

This clone turned up a few times. V gene TRBV6-5 combines with J gene TRBJ2-1, with D perhaps matching TRBD2 (6 bases). This CDR3 is 13 amino acids long. Germline values: CDR1 MNHEY, CDR2 SVGAGI. Trimming left V 10 bases short and J 7 bases short, with 17 bases between. The CDR3 spells CATRLGRHNEQFF. Written as DNA, the CDR3 is TGTGCCACCCGACTTGGGAGGCATAATGAGCAGTTCTTC.

J is TRBJ1-1 and V is TRBV11-2; D gene unclear. This CDR3 contains 12 residues. Trimming removed 6 bases at V and 4 bases at J, with 9 bases between. The germline V gene encodes CDR1 SGHAT and CDR2 FQNNGV. CDR3 sequence: CASRLWTTEAFF. Written as DNA, the CDR3 is TGTGCCAGCAGGCTTTGGACCACTGAAGCTTTCTTT.

The count of this clone is one. This rearrangement joins TRBV13 to TRBJ2-1; TRBD2 agrees at 14 bases. The CDR3 is 15 residues long. Germline V gene data show CDR1 as PRHDT and CDR2 as FYEKMQ (reference sequence). J was trimmed by 15 bases and V by 4 bases; bases with no gene match: 11. The CDR3 reads CASSWERLAGGPVFF. The DNA of the CDR3 is TGTGCCAGCAGCTGGGAAAGACTAGCGGGAGGGCCAGTGTTCTTC.

The J gene is TRBJ1-4, the V gene TRBV30; possibly TRBD1 for D (5 bases). Germline V gene lookup returns CDR1 GTSNPN and CDR2 SVGIG (reference sequence). Trimming left V 5 bases short and J 10 bases short, with 11 bases between. The CDR3 sequence is 11 residues long. CDR3 residues: CAWGVGPKLFF. The CDR3 nucleotides read TGTGCCTGGGGAGTGGGGCCAAAACTGTTTTTT. Looking up the rest from reference TRBV30 and TRBJ1-4 gives the full variable domain: SQTIHQWPATLVQPVGSPLSLECTVEGTSNPNLYWYRQAAGRGLQLLFYSVGIGQISSEVPQNLSASRPQDRQFILSSKKLLLSDSGFYLCAWGVGPKLFFGSGTQLSVL.

Written as DNA, the CDR3 is TGTGCCTGGCATACAGGGCTTGCTGGGGCCAACGTCCTGACTTTC. Translating gives CAWHTGLAGANVLTF. The gene calls are TRBV30 and TRBJ2-6; D is possibly TRBD1 (6 bases). In germline, CDR1 is GTSNPN, CDR2 SVGIG (reference sequence). This CDR3 region has 15 residues. The V end lost 5 bases, the J end lost 2 bases, and 13 bases lay between the germline ends. Based on the CDR3 plus reference TRBV30 and TRBJ2-6, the full variable domain is SQTIHQWPATLVQPVGSPLSLECTVEGTSNPNLYWYRQAAGRGLQLLFYSVGIGQISSEVPQNLSASRPQDRQFILSSKKLLLSDSGFYLCAWHTGLAGANVLTFGAGSRLTVL.

The chain couples TRBV29-1 to TRBJ2-5, with D tentatively TRBD1 (5 bases). The V end was cut by 4 bases, the J end by 2 bases, with 23 bases between. CDR3 length equals 17 residues. Germline loops: CDR1 SQVTM, CDR2 ANQGSEA. CDR3 region: CSVGGSSLLWWQETQYF. Written as DNA, the CDR3 is TGCAGCGTTGGGGGCAGTTCCCTTCTATGGTGGCAAGAGACCCAGTACTTC.

The chain employs TRBV7-3 and TRBJ2-7; no definite D call. CDR3 length: 13 amino acids. Germline V gene sequence: CDR1 SGHTA, CDR2 FQGTGA. Trimming removed 1 base at V and 6 bases at J, with 10 bases between. The CDR3 DNA follows: TGTGCCAGCAGCTTAAGACCAGGCGGCGAGCAGTACTTC. It yields the protein CASSLRPGGEQYF.

This clone was counted between two and nine times. V gene TRBV30 combines with J gene TRBJ1-1; D call uncertain. The germline V gene encodes CDR1 GTSNPN and CDR2 SVGIG (reference sequence). Trimming took 4 bases from V and 7 from J, leaving 19 bases between them. The length of the CDR3 is 14 residues. The CDR3 loop reads CAWTSRKPPDEAFF. CDR3 nucleotide sequence: TGTGCCTGGACGTCTAGGAAACCACCAGATGAAGCTTTCTTT. Drawing the rest from reference TRBV30 and TRBJ1-1, the complete variable domain is SQTIHQWPATLVQPVGSPLSLECTVEGTSNPNLYWYRQAAGRGLQLLFYSVGIGQISSEVPQNLSASRPQDRQFILSSKKLLLSDSGFYLCAWTSRKPPDEAFFGQGTRLTVV.